This T cell receptor beta chain was observed in a study of T cell clonality in common variable immunodeficiency. Repertoires were generated with immunoSEQ multiplex PCR, while TCRdb's copy carries only in-frame clones and drops some. The specimen has more than 35,000 clones, none found just once. This clone was detected many times. Its target is not known. At one boundary the junction diverges from the germline segment, which might be a read error. With the read ending 3 residues before the CDR3 end, the germline J gene is used to fill in that end. This CDR3 spans 11 amino acids. Study results and limitations: CVID subjects had higher TCRbeta clonality than healthy controls, most marked in about a third. T cell subpopulation sequencing would be needed to explain CVID clonality.

The sequenced material came from peripheral blood mononuclear cells. This clonotype was sampled from a person aged 18 to 75 in good health. V gene TRBV12-3 or TRBV12-4 combines with J gene TRBJ2-1; D gene unclear. The sequenced CDR3 bases are TGTGCTAGCAGTTTTTCGGGTGAG. This codes for CASSFSGE. In full, the CDR3 is CASSFSGEQFF.